Presented here are 24 T cell receptor beta chains from one specimen sequenced in a study of cytomegalovirus exposure and HLA in healthy donors. The primer mix had 60 Vbeta and 13 Jbeta primers. TCRdb keeps only in-frame clones here, not all; method: immunoSEQ multiplex PCR. The table shows several thousand clones, with more than 65% occurring only once. The specimen sequenced was PBMCs. Receptors were obtained from a middle-aged woman in good health and CMV-seropositive.

The chain carries TRBV30 and TRBJ2-5; D not certain. Germline CDR1 reads GTSNPN; CDR2 reads SVGIG (reference sequence). This CDR3 is 13 amino acids long. The V end lost 4 bases, the J end lost 1 base, and 10 bases lay between the germline ends. The CDR3 spells CAWTGHSQETQYF. CDR3 in DNA: TGTGCCTGGACCGGCCACAGCCAAGAGACCCAGTACTTC.

Here the CDR3 DNA reads TGCAGCGTTGAAAGGGGTGAGGCTGAAGCTTTCTTT. Residues: CSVERGEAEAFF. The rearrangement uses TRBV29-1 and TRBJ1-1; D is possibly TRBD1 (5 bases). V was shortened by 2 bases and J by 6 bases, with 10 bases between the two germline ends. The CDR3 runs to 12 residues. The germline V gene has CDR1 SQVTM and CDR2 ANQGSEA.

CDR3 nucleotide sequence: TGCAGCGTTGGGACAGGGACCAATTCACCCCTCCACTTT. This sequence encodes CSVGTGTNSPLHF. This chain connects TRBV29-1 to TRBJ1-6, with 8 bases matching TRBD1. J gave up 7 bases and V 4 bases, and 3 bases lay outside the gene matches. Per germline, CDR1 SQVTM and CDR2 ANQGSEA. This CDR3 comprises 13 residues.

This clone was detected only a few times. This chain joins TRBV5-6 and TRBJ2-7, with D perhaps TRBD2 (6 bases). Between the trimmed V and J ends, which lost 3 bases and 6 bases, there was a span of 16 bases. This CDR3 spans 14 amino acids. Germline CDR1 SGHDT, CDR2 YYEEEE. The DNA for the CDR3 is TGTGCCAGCAGCTGGGGGGAAGCCCGGGGCGAGCAGTACTTC. Its protein is CASSWGEARGEQYF. Together with reference TRBV5-6 and TRBJ2-7, the CDR3 gives the full variable domain: DAGVTQSPTHLIKTRGQQVTLRCSPKSGHDTVSWYQQALGQGPQFIFQYYEEEERQRGNFPDRFSGHQFPNYSSELNVNALLLGDSALYLCASSWGEARGEQYFGPGTRLTVT.

Only one count was recorded for this clone. The rearrangement uses TRBV6-5 and TRBJ2-7, with TRBD2 matching 8 bases. The germline gives CDR1 MNHEY, CDR2 SVGAGI. This CDR3 is built from 15 residues. The J segment lost 5 bases and the V segment lost 2 bases, leaving 8 bases of the junction unmatched. The CDR3 DNA is TGTGCCAGCAGTTACAGTACGCGGGGGGCGGACGAGCAGTACTTC. It is translated as CASSYSTRGADEQYF.

As to this clone: Germline and junction disagree at one end, which may indicate a read error. DNA for the CDR3: TGTGCCTGGAGTCCCCTAGCGGGAGGGCCCGCGGACTTC. It encodes CAWSPLAGGPADF. The chain combines TRBV30 with TRBJ2-7; 12 bases map to TRBD2. Germline V CDR1 and CDR2: GTSNPN, SVGIG (reference sequence). The CDR3 spans 13 residues.

This rearrangement joins TRBV29-1 to TRBJ2-3, with 9 bases that match TRBD2. CDR3 length: 15 amino acids. J was trimmed by 3 bases and V by 7 bases; bases with no gene match: 11. The germline V gene encodes CDR1 SQVTM and CDR2 ANQGSEA. The CDR3 nucleotides read TGCAGCGCCCAGCGCCTAGCGGGAAGAACAGATACGCAGTATTTT. This sequence encodes CSAQRLAGRTDTQYF.

V is TRBV15 and J is TRBJ1-2; 8 bases are shared with TRBD1. The ends lost 1 base at V and 6 bases at J; junction bases unmatched: 1. This CDR3 has 13 amino acids. The V gene's germline CDR1 is LNHNV and CDR2 YYDKDF (reference sequence). The CDR3, as DNA: TGTGCCACCAGCAGAGCAGGGGGCGATGGCTACACCTTC. It codes for CATSRAGGDGYTF.

The V and J genes are TRBV5-4 and TRBJ1-6, with D uncertain. The germline V and J ends were trimmed by 0 bases and 8 bases, with 6 bases remaining between them. CDR3 length: 13 residues. Germline V gene lookup returns CDR1 SGHNT and CDR2 YYREEE (reference sequence). The CDR3 DNA follows: TGTGCCAGCAGCTTGGGGGCAGATTCACCCCTCCACTTT. Translation: CASSLGADSPLHF.

The chain links TRBV5-1 to TRBJ2-2; D gene ambiguous. Germline V gene data show CDR1 as SGHRS and CDR2 as YFSETQ. The CDR3 is 14 amino acids. V lost 5 bases and J lost 1, with 9 bases in between. CDR3 sequence reads: CASSPDLNTGELFF. The CDR3 bases are TGCGCCAGCAGTCCAGACTTGAACACCGGGGAGCTGTTTTTT.

The sample holds one count of this clone. The gene calls are TRBV29-1 and TRBJ2-7, with D maybe TRBD1 (6 bases). V gave up 6 bases and J gave up 0 bases, with 9 bases separating them. The germline CDR1 and CDR2 sequences are SQVTM and ANQGSEA. This CDR3 spans 12 amino acids. The CDR3 reads CSVQGISYEQYF. In DNA form, the CDR3 reads TGCAGCGTACAGGGTATCTCCTACGAGCAGTACTTC.

This clone was picked up one time. This sequence joins TRBV30 and TRBJ1-6, with 7 bases fitting TRBD1. Germline values: CDR1 GTSNPN, CDR2 SVGIG (reference sequence). CDR3 length equals 16 residues. The CDR3 protein is CAATFRGLRYNSPLHF. In nucleotides, the CDR3 is TGTGCGGCTACGTTTAGGGGGCTGAGGTATAATTCACCCCTCCACTTT. Drawing the rest from reference TRBV30 and TRBJ1-6, the complete variable domain is SQTIHQWPATLVQPVGSPLSLECTVEGTSNPNLYWYRQAAGRGLQLLFYSVGIGQISSEVPQNLSASRPQDRQFILSSKKLLLSDSGFYLCAATFRGLRYNSPLHFGNGTRLTVT.

The chain is built from TRBV29-1 and TRBJ1-5, with TRBD1 as a possible D gene (6 bases). From germline, CDR1 is SQVTM and CDR2 ANQGSEA. With 6 bases removed from V and 1 base from J, the gap between germline ends came to 13 bases. This CDR3 spans 14 amino acids. The CDR3 here is CSVQRGGSNQPQHF. The CDR3 bases are TGCAGCGTCCAAAGGGGGGGAAGCAATCAGCCCCAGCATTTT.

The gene calls are TRBV13 and TRBJ1-2, with 9 bases identical to TRBD1. J was trimmed by 6 bases and V by 5 bases; bases with no gene match: 4. The CDR3 contains 13 residues. In germline, CDR1 is PRHDT, CDR2 FYEKMQ (reference sequence). As DNA, the CDR3 is TGTGCCAGCAGCAGGGACAGGGTAAATGGCTACACCTTC. This gives the protein CASSRDRVNGYTF.

The chain has TRBV30 and TRBJ1-1; 8 bases are shared with TRBD1. V was pared by 8 bases and J by 1 base, with 0 bases of the junction left unmatched. The germline gives CDR1 GTSNPN, CDR2 SVGIG (reference sequence). There are 11 residues in the CDR3. CDR3 sequence: CAGTGNTEAFF. The CDR3 DNA sequence: TGTGCCGGGACAGGGAACACTGAAGCTTTCTTT.

The J gene is TRBJ2-1, the V gene TRBV29-1; 8 positions match TRBD1. Germline V gives CDR1 SQVTM, CDR2 ANQGSEA. The CDR3 sequence is 11 residues long. V shed 7 bases and J 8 bases; nucleotides not matched to a gene: 4. Written as DNA, the CDR3 is TGCAGCGGGCGACAGGGGTATGAGCAGTTCTTC. Its protein is CSGRQGYEQFF.

The chain couples TRBV7-7 to TRBJ2-5, with D possibly TRBD2 on 5 matching bases. The germline gives CDR1 SSHAT, CDR2 FNYEAQ (reference sequence). The CDR3 contains 18 residues. The V gene lost 5 bases and the J gene lost 0 bases, with 22 bases spanning the gap. The CDR3: CASSGRRSGNTYQETQYF. For the CDR3, the DNA is TGTGCCAGCAGCGGCCGGCGGAGCGGAAATACTTACCAAGAGACCCAGTACTTC.

The chain uses TRBV29-1 and TRBJ2-7; no clear D. With 5 bases removed from V and 0 bases from J, the gap between germline ends came to 8 bases. Germline CDR1 SQVTM, CDR2 ANQGSEA. The CDR3 covers 12 residues. The DNA of the CDR3 is TGCAGCGTTCAGGTGCGCTCCTACGAGCAGTACTTC. Residues: CSVQVRSYEQYF.

This chain connects TRBV5-1 to TRBJ2-3, with D possibly matching TRBD1 (5 bases). V lost 0 bases and J lost 4, with 6 bases in between. This CDR3 is built from 13 residues. Germline V gene lookup returns CDR1 SGHRS and CDR2 YFSETQ. CDR3 region: CASSLEGSDTQYF. CDR3 sequence (DNA): TGCGCCAGCAGCTTGGAGGGGTCAGATACGCAGTATTTT.

This rearrangement joins TRBV29-1 to TRBJ1-3; TRBD1 aligns across 9 bases. The CDR3 has 14 residues. Germline CDR1 reads SQVTM; CDR2 reads ANQGSEA. Trimming removed 7 bases from V and 4 bases from J; junction bases left unmatched: 8. The CDR3 nucleotides are TGCAGCGCCGAACAGACAGGGGGAGGAAACACCATATATTTT. The encoded protein is CSAEQTGGGNTIYF. Variable domain in full (rest from reference TRBV29-1 and TRBJ1-3): SAVISQKPSRDICQRGTSLTIQCQVDSQVTMMFWYRQQPGQSLTLIATANQGSEATYESGFVIDKFPISRPNLTFSTLTVSNMSPEDSSIYLCSAEQTGGGNTIYFGEGSWLTVV.

The sample holds one count of this clone. The chain is built from TRBV29-1 and TRBJ1-2; D gene ambiguous. In germline, CDR1 is SQVTM, CDR2 ANQGSEA. The CDR3 loop spans 13 amino acids. V gave up 1 base and J gave up 7 bases, with 13 bases separating them. CDR3 nucleotides: TGCAGCGTTGAAGCCACACGGGAGGTTGGCTACACCTTC. This codes for CSVEATREVGYTF.

The sample holds one count of this clone. The J gene is TRBJ1-2, the V gene TRBV30; D is ambiguous. The CDR3 has 12 residues. Looked up from germline, CDR1 is GTSNPN and CDR2 is SVGIG (reference sequence). V gave up 4 bases and J gave up 4 bases, with 10 bases separating them. The CDR3, as DNA: TGTGCCTGGATTAGTGCGATCTATGGCTACACCTTC. Translation: CAWISAIYGYTF. Supplemented by reference TRBV30 and TRBJ1-2, the full variable domain reads SQTIHQWPATLVQPVGSPLSLECTVEGTSNPNLYWYRQAAGRGLQLLFYSVGIGQISSEVPQNLSASRPQDRQFILSSKKLLLSDSGFYLCAWISAIYGYTFGSGTRLTVV.

This clone was detected only a few times. This chain links TRBV19 with TRBJ1-5; 9 bases align to TRBD1. Looked up from germline, CDR1 is LNHDA and CDR2 is SQIVND (reference sequence). V shed 4 bases, J shed 5 bases, and the junction held 6 bases outside the gene matches. The CDR3 extends over 15 amino acids. Here the CDR3 reads CASSKRTGDDQPQHF. The CDR3 nucleotides are TGTGCCAGTAGTAAGAGGACAGGGGATGATCAGCCCCAGCATTTT.

This clone showed up just once. The sample holds other DNA sequences that translate to the same CDR3. The chain carries TRBV7-9 and TRBJ2-7, with D possibly TRBD2 on 5 matching bases. The CDR3 is 13 amino acids. Germline V CDR1 and CDR2: SEHNR, FQNEAQ (reference sequence). The ends were cut back, 5 bases at V and 3 bases at J, with 11 bases in the middle. The chain's CDR3 is CASSPGTSYEQYF. For the CDR3, the DNA is TGTGCCAGCAGCCCTGGCACTAGCTACGAGCAGTACTTC. The full variable domain, its missing parts supplied by reference TRBV7-9 and TRBJ2-7, is DTGVSQNPRHKITKRGQNVTFRCDPISEHNRLYWYRQTLGQGPEFLTYFQNEAQLEKSRLLSDRFSAERPKGSFSTLEIQRTEQGDSAMYLCASSPGTSYEQYFGPGTRLTVT.